Shown below are 28 T cell receptor beta chains from a single sample sequenced in a study of graft-versus-host responses after intestinal transplantation. Graft material was processed, releasing intraepithelial and lamina propria lymphocytes. Assay: immunoSEQ multiplex PCR; the TCRdb copy retains only in-frame clones and omits some. The sample includes 11,000 to 15,000 clones, around 77% of them seen just once. The source material was ileum tissue, sampled roughly 27 days after intestinal transplant. These receptors came from a human patient who received an intestinal transplant, so some T cells may come from the graft donor.

This chain links TRBV28 with TRBJ2-5, with TRBD1 matching over 9 bases. CDR1 MDHEN and CDR2 SYDVKM come from the germline V gene. This CDR3 region has 14 residues. Losses at the gene ends were 6 bases for V and 7 bases for J; bases not matched to a gene: 9. This chain's CDR3 is CASSTGQGPGTQYF. The CDR3 bases are TGTGCCAGCAGCACGGGACAGGGCCCAGGGACCCAGTACTTC. Full variable domain (rest looked up from reference TRBV28 and TRBJ2-5): DVKVTQSSRYLVKRTGEKVFLECVQDMDHENMFWYRQDPGLGLRLIYFSYDVKMKEKGDIPEGYSVSREKKERFSLILESASTNQTSMYLCASSTGQGPGTQYFGPGTRLLVL.

The chain has TRBV9 and TRBJ2-2, with TRBD1 identical over 10 bases. V lost 1 base, J lost 3 bases, and 6 bases stayed unmatched. The CDR3 covers 17 residues. CDR1 and CDR2 from the germline V gene are SGDLS and YYNGEE. This chain's CDR3 is CASSVTTDRGDTGELFF. The CDR3 DNA reads TGTGCCAGCAGCGTAACCACGGACAGGGGGGACACCGGGGAGCTGTTTTTT.

In DNA, the CDR3 is TGTGCCAGCAGCCCAGGACAGGGGCGAAACACCATATATTTT. Translating it yields CASSPGQGRNTIYF. The J gene is TRBJ1-3, the V gene TRBV7-2; 9 bases align to TRBD1. V was pared by 5 bases and J by 5 bases, with 4 bases of the junction left unmatched. From germline, CDR1 is SGHTA and CDR2 FQGNSA. The CDR3 runs to 14 residues.

The chain joins TRBV27 to TRBJ2-1; 11 positions match TRBD2. This CDR3 is built from 15 residues. Germline-derived CDR1 and CDR2 are MNHEY and SMNVEV (reference sequence). The trim removed 4 bases at V and 3 bases at J, leaving 2 bases unmatched. In DNA form, the CDR3 reads TGTGCCAGCAGTTACGGGACTAGCGGCTACAATGAGCAGTTCTTC. As protein: CASSYGTSGYNEQFF.

The chain couples TRBV30 to TRBJ2-2; 13 positions agree with TRBD2. The ends lost 3 bases at V and 8 bases at J; junction bases unmatched: 6. Germline CDR1 reads GTSNPN; CDR2 reads SVGIG (reference sequence). This CDR3 is built from 15 residues. The CDR3 coding sequence is TGTGCCTGGAGGAAACTAGCGGGGGGGCCTGGGGAGCTGTTTTTT. It yields the protein CAWRKLAGGPGELFF.

V and J are TRBV29-1 and TRBJ1-1, with 11 bases aligning to TRBD1. Germline V gene data show CDR1 as SQVTM and CDR2 as ANQGSEA. CDR3 length: 14 residues. The V segment lost 6 bases and the J segment 6 bases; nucleotides outside the gene matches: 9. CDR3 coding DNA: TGCAGCGTCGGACAGGGGGCGAATGGCGCTGAAGCTTTCTTT. This encodes CSVGQGANGAEAFF.

The chain links TRBV10-3 to TRBJ2-4; D is possibly TRBD1 (8 bases). Trimming pared 5 bases from V and 9 bases from J, leaving 14 bases between. Germline V lookup: CDR1 ENHRY, CDR2 SYGVKD. The CDR3 runs 13 residues. CDR3 DNA: TGTGCCATCAGTCAGGACAGGGAGGGCATTCAGTACTTC. Translation: CAISQDREGIQYF.

V gene TRBV2 combines with J gene TRBJ2-1; D gene unclear. Germline CDR1 and CDR2: SNHLY and FYNNEI. The CDR3 loop spans 14 amino acids. Deletions cut 3 bases from V and 8 bases from J, with 14 bases between. The CDR3 DNA is TGTGCCAGCAGTGATGGCCCCCCTCCCTATGAGCAGTTCTTC. This codes for CASSDGPPPYEQFF.

Comments on this clone: At the DNA level, this CDR3 is encoded by other sequences in the same sample as well. V and J are TRBV6-4 and TRBJ2-3, with 10 bases identical to TRBD2. Per the germline V gene, CDR1 is MRHNA and CDR2 is SNTAGT. J lost 4 bases, V lost 0 bases, and 1 base had no gene match. The CDR3 has 15 amino acids. The CDR3: CASSDSSGGADTQYF. CDR3 nucleotide sequence: TGTGCCAGCAGTGACTCGAGCGGGGGGGCAGATACGCAGTATTTT.

The table lists this clone with a few counts. The chain employs TRBV4-3 and TRBJ1-6; the match to TRBD1 covers 10 bases. The CDR3 spans 15 residues. Losses at the gene ends were 4 bases for V and 8 bases for J; bases not matched to a gene: 5. CDR1 and CDR2 (germline): LGHNA, YSLEER. CDR3 in amino acids: CASSRMGTGDSPLHF. As DNA, the CDR3 is TGCGCCAGCAGCCGTATGGGGACAGGGGATTCACCCCTCCACTTT.

J is TRBJ1-2 and V is TRBV9; 8 bases fit TRBD1. Trimming at V came to 4 bases and at J to 5 bases, leaving 10 bases not matched to a gene. The CDR3 covers 15 residues. Germline assignment: CDR1 SGDLS and CDR2 YYNGEE. As DNA, the CDR3 is TGTGCCAGCAGCCGAGAGACAGGGGAACTTTATGGCTACACCTTC. Its protein is CASSRETGELYGYTF.

A single count supports this clone. The rearrangement joins TRBV19 to TRBJ1-6, with 8 bases matching TRBD1. The CDR3 consists of 16 residues. Germline trimming cut 0 bases from V and 8 bases from J; bases unmatched to any gene: 6. The germline CDR1 and CDR2 sequences are LNHDA and SQIVND (reference sequence). The DNA for the CDR3 is TGTGCCAGTAGTATAGAACAGACAGGGGCGGATTCACCCCTCCACTTT. Protein sequence: CASSIEQTGADSPLHF.

The rearrangement uses TRBV7-9 and TRBJ2-1, with 7 bases that match TRBD2. The CDR3 is 16 residues long. Germline assignment: CDR1 SEHNR and CDR2 FQNEAQ (reference sequence). Trimming at V came to 1 base and at J to 9 bases, leaving 12 bases not matched to a gene. CDR3 nucleotide sequence: TGTGCCAGCAGCTTAGATTCTCCCAGACTAGCAGGTGAGCAGTTCTTC. This gives the protein CASSLDSPRLAGEQFF. Full variable domain (missing parts from reference TRBV7-9 and TRBJ2-1): DTGVSQNPRHKITKRGQNVTFRCDPISEHNRLYWYRQTLGQGPEFLTYFQNEAQLEKSRLLSDRFSAERPKGSFSTLEIQRTEQGDSAMYLCASSLDSPRLAGEQFFGPGTRLTVL.

This rearrangement joins TRBV19 to TRBJ2-7; the match to TRBD1 covers 7 bases. V shed 2 bases, J shed 2 bases, and the junction held 9 bases outside the gene matches. The CDR3 loop spans 16 amino acids. Per the germline V gene, CDR1 is LNHDA and CDR2 is SQIVND (reference sequence). Written as DNA, the CDR3 is TGTGCCAGTAGTATACCACCCGGGACAGTCCCCTACGAGCAGTACGTC. It translates to CASSIPPGTVPYEQYV.

The chain uses TRBV7-2 and TRBJ2-4; 8 nucleotides line up with TRBD1. V was pared by 5 bases and J by 5 bases, with 8 bases of the junction left unmatched. The CDR3 has 15 residues. Per germline, CDR1 SGHTA and CDR2 FQGNSA. The CDR3 nucleotides are TGTGCCAGCAGCCCGCAGGGGGCGGGTGAAAACATTCAGTACTTC. This gives the protein CASSPQGAGENIQYF.

This clone was detected only once. The chain joins TRBV27 to TRBJ2-5; 8 positions match TRBD2. Trimming cost V 2 bases and J 5 bases; bases outside gene matches: 10. The CDR3 covers 16 residues. Germline CDR1 and CDR2: MNHEY and SMNVEV (reference sequence). In nucleotides, the CDR3 is TGTGCCAGCAGTTTACTCTTTGCGGGGGGTCAGGAGACCCAGTACTTC. This encodes CASSLLFAGGQETQYF.

This clone was found once. The genes are TRBV20-1 and TRBJ1-2; 8 bases are shared with TRBD1. In germline, CDR1 is DFQATT, CDR2 SNEGSKA (reference sequence). The CDR3 extends over 11 amino acids. Written as DNA, the CDR3 is TGCAAATACAGGGGGGTAAATGGCTACACCTTC. This sequence encodes CKYRGVNGYTF.

This clone has only a few counts. This chain uses TRBV14 with TRBJ1-6; tentatively, D is TRBD1 (5 bases). The CDR3 totals 15 residues. V gave up 1 base and J gave up 7 bases, with 11 bases separating them. Germline lookup yields CDR1 SGHDN and CDR2 FVKESK. The CDR3 DNA reads as TGTGCCAGCAGCCAAGTCGGAGGGGCGAATTCACCCCTCCACTTT. This sequence encodes CASSQVGGANSPLHF. Full variable domain (rest looked up from reference TRBV14 and TRBJ1-6): EAGVTQFPSHSVIEKGQTVTLRCDPISGHDNLYWYRRVMGKEIKFLLHFVKESKQDESGMPNNRFLAERTGGTYSTLKVQPAELEDSGVYFCASSQVGGANSPLHFGNGTRLTVT.

The V gene is TRBV7-2, the J gene TRBJ2-1; weak D call: TRBD2 (6 bases). The germline V gene encodes CDR1 SGHTA and CDR2 FQGNSA. This CDR3 is 13 amino acids long. The ends were cut back, 9 bases at V and 5 bases at J, with 14 bases in the middle. CDR3 coding DNA: TGTGCCAGTCGGAGGGCGTTAAACAATGAGCAGTTCTTC. The encoded protein is CASRRALNNEQFF.

This clone was detected only a few times. The J gene is TRBJ1-2, the V gene TRBV28; the D gene is possibly TRBD1 (5 bases). Germline V CDR1 and CDR2: MDHEN, SYDVKM. Trimming took off 3 bases at V and 5 bases at J, with 13 bases between the two ends. This CDR3 region has 14 residues. The CDR3 loop is CASSLSLTVYGYTF. Written as DNA, the CDR3 is TGTGCCAGCAGTTTGAGCCTGACAGTTTATGGCTACACCTTC.

The chain has TRBV9 and TRBJ1-2; D is unclear. The germline gives CDR1 SGDLS, CDR2 YYNGEE. Trimming cost V 3 bases and J 8 bases, with 14 bases left between them. This CDR3 is 13 amino acids long. The CDR3 sequence is CASSDPGSYGYTF. In nucleotides, the CDR3 is TGTGCCAGCAGCGACCCCGGGTCCTACGGCTACACCTTC.

This clone is a singleton in its sample. V and J are TRBV5-4 and TRBJ2-1, with TRBD1 matching over 12 bases. J gave up 8 bases and V 4 bases, and 13 bases lay outside the gene matches. CDR1 and CDR2 (germline): SGHNT, YYREEE (reference sequence). The CDR3 has 17 residues. DNA of the CDR3: TGTGCCAGCAGCGTCCCCCTGGGACAGGGGGCTTCGGATGAGCAGTTCTTC. Its protein is CASSVPLGQGASDEQFF.

This chain joins TRBV6-5 and TRBJ1-2, with a possible D match to TRBD1 (5 bases). V was pared by 4 bases and J by 0 bases, with 9 bases between. Germline V gene sequence: CDR1 MNHEY, CDR2 SVGAGI. The CDR3 is 14 residues long. The CDR3 loop is CASSWTPPNYGYTF. Here the CDR3 DNA reads TGTGCCAGCAGTTGGACACCCCCTAACTATGGCTACACCTTC.

J is TRBJ1-2 and V is TRBV28; D remains ambiguous. V was cut by 10 bases and J by 5 bases, with 17 bases left in between. CDR3 size: 13 residues. CDR1 and CDR2 (germline): MDHEN, SYDVKM. CDR3 amino acids: CAIQTRGWYGYTF. CDR3 in DNA: TGTGCCATCCAGACCCGGGGATGGTATGGCTACACCTTC.

The CDR3 protein is CASSFSRDTQYF. In DNA form, the CDR3 reads TGCGCCAGCAGCTTCTCGAGGGATACGCAGTATTTT. V usage is TRBV5-1 and J usage is TRBJ2-3; D is ambiguous. Germline values: CDR1 SGHRS, CDR2 YFSETQ. This CDR3 region has 12 residues. V dropped 2 bases and J dropped 6 bases, with 7 bases sitting between them. The full variable domain, with the rest looked up from reference TRBV5-1 and TRBJ2-3, is KAGVTQTPRYLIKTRGQQVTLSCSPISGHRSVSWYQQTPGQGLQFLFEYFSETQRNKGNFPGRFSGRQFSNSRSEMNVSTLELGDSALYLCASSFSRDTQYFGPGTRLTVL.

The V gene is TRBV29-1, the J gene TRBJ2-5; TRBD2 aligns across 11 bases. The ends lost 7 bases at V and 5 bases at J; junction bases unmatched: 3. This CDR3 is 12 amino acids long. Germline values: CDR1 SQVTM, CDR2 ANQGSEA. The CDR3 DNA follows: TGCAGCGCCAGGACTAGCGGGGAGACCCAGTACTTC. This sequence encodes CSARTSGETQYF.

The genes are TRBV4-2 and TRBJ1-2; no definite D call. This CDR3 is 15 amino acids long. V was trimmed by 3 bases and J by 2 bases, leaving 13 bases between them. Per germline, CDR1 LGHNA and CDR2 YNFKEQ. The CDR3 nucleotides are TGTGCCAGCAGCCACCCGGGTACAACGAACTATGGCTACACCTTC. As protein: CASSHPGTTNYGYTF.

J is TRBJ2-1 and V is TRBV2; TRBD1 might be the D (5 bases). Germline V gene sequence: CDR1 SNHLY, CDR2 FYNNEI. Between the trimmed V and J ends, which lost 5 bases and 6 bases, there was a span of 11 bases. The CDR3 extends over 13 amino acids. For the CDR3, the DNA is TGTGCCAGCAGTTTTATCGACAGCAATGAGCAGTTCTTC. Translating gives CASSFIDSNEQFF.